This TCR beta chain was profiled in a study of blood T cell repertoires in COVID-19. Study at large: Acute and convalescent COVID-19 specimens originated in the United States, Italy and Spain.

The method was immunoSEQ multiplex PCR; TCRdb's version includes in-frame clones alone and lacks a portion of them. The sample records 350,000 or so clones, about 88% being singletons. The study drew participants aged about 18 to 89 years from roughly 25 US areas. Clinical histories supplied by participants themselves formed the basis of cohort assignment. The sequenced sample was PBMCs or T cells enriched from blood (not recorded which). The receptor was isolated from a young woman who had been exposed to COVID-19.

As DNA, the CDR3 is TGCGCCAGCAGTGAGTGGGGACTAGCCAACACCGGGGAGCTGTTTTTT. Amino acids: CASSEWGLANTGELFF. The genes are TRBV10-1 and TRBJ2-2; 9 nucleotides align to TRBD2. Germline values: CDR1 WNHNN, CDR2 SYGVQD (reference sequence). V lost 1 base to trimming and J lost 2 bases; unmatched junction nucleotides: 2. The CDR3 extends over 16 amino acids.